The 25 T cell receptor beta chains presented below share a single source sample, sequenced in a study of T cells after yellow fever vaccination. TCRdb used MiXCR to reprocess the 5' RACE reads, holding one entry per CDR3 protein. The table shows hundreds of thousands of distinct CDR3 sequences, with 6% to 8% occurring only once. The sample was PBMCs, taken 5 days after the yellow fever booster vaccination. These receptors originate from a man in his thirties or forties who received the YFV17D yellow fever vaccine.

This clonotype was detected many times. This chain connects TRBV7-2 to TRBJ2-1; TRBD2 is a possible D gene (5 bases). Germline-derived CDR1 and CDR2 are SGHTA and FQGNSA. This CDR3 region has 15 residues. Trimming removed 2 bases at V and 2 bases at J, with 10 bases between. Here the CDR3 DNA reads TGTGCCAGCAGCTTAACCCCCGGGGCCTACAATGAGCAGTTCTTC. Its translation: CASSLTPGAYNEQFF. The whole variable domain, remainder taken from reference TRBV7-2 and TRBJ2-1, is GAGVSQSPSNKVTEKGKDVELRCDPISGHTALYWYRQSLGQGLEFLIYFQGNSAPDKSGLPSDRFSAERTGGSVSTLTIQRTQQEDSAVYLCASSLTPGAYNEQFFGPGTRLTVL.

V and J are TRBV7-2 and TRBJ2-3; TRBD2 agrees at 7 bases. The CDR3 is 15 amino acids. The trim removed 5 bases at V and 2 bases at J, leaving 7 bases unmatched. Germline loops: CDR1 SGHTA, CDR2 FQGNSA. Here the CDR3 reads CASSPAGLVTDTQYF. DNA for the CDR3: TGTGCCAGCAGCCCCGCCGGACTAGTCACAGATACGCAGTATTTT.

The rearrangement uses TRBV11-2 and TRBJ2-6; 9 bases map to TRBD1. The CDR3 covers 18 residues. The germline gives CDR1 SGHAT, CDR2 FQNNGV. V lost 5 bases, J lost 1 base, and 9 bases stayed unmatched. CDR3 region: CASSQGGQGWSGANVLTF. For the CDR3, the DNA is TGTGCCAGCAGCCAAGGGGGACAGGGATGGTCTGGGGCCAACGTCCTGACTTTC.

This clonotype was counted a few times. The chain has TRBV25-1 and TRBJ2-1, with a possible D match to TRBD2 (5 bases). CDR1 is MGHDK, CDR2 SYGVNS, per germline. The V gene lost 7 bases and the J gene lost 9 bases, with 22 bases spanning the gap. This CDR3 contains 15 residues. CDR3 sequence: CASNGHREGKVEQFF. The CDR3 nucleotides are TGTGCCAGCAATGGTCACCGGGAAGGGAAGGTTGAGCAGTTCTTC. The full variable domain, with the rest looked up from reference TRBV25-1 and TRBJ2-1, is EADIYQTPRYLVIGTGKKITLECSQTMGHDKMYWYQQDPGMELHLIHYSYGVNSTEKGDLSSESTVSRIRTEHFPLTLESARPSHTSQYLCASNGHREGKVEQFFGPGTRLTVL.

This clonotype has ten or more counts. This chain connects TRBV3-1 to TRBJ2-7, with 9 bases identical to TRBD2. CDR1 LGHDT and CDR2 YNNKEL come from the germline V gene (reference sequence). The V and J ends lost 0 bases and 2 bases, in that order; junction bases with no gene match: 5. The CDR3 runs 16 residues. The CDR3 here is CASSQEQAGGPYEQYF. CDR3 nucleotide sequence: TGTGCCAGCAGCCAAGAACAAGCGGGAGGACCCTACGAGCAGTACTTC.

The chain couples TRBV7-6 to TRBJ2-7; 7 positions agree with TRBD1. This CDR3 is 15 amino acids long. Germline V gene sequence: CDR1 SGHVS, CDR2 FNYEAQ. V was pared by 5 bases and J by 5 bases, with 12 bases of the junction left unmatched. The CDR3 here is CASSTSPGQMDEQYF. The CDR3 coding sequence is TGTGCCAGCAGCACATCTCCGGGACAGATGGACGAGCAGTACTTC.

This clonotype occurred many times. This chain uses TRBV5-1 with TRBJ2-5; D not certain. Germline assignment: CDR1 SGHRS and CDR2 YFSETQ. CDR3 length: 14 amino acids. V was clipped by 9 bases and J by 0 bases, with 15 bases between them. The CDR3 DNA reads TGCGCCACCTCCCGCCGGGCGGACCAAGAGACCCAGTACTTC. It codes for CATSRRADQETQYF.

CDR3 sequence reads: CASSQEVLRAGGSGANVLTF. CDR3 in DNA: TGCGCCAGCAGCCAAGAGGTCTTGAGGGCAGGGGGGTCCGGGGCCAACGTCCTGACTTTC. The chain links TRBV4-3 to TRBJ2-6; a weak D match, TRBD1 (7 bases). The CDR3 contains 20 residues. The germline V gene encodes CDR1 LGHNA and CDR2 YSLEER. The V end was cut by 0 bases, the J end by 4 bases, with 22 bases between.

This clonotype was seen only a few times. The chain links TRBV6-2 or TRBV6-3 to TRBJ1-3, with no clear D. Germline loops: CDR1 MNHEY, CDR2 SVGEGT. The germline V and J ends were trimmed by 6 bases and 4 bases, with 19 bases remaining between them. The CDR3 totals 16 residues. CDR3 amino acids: CASRPDRSFRGNTIYF. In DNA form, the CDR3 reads TGTGCCAGCAGACCCGACCGCTCCTTCAGGGGAAACACCATATATTTT.

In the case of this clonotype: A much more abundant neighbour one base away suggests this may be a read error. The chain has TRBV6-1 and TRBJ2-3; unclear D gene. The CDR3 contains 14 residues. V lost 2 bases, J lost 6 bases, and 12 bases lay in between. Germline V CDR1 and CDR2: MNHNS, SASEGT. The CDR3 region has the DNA TGTGCCAGCAGTGAAACCCGCCTCAGGGATACGCAGTATTTT. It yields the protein CASSETRLRDTQYF.

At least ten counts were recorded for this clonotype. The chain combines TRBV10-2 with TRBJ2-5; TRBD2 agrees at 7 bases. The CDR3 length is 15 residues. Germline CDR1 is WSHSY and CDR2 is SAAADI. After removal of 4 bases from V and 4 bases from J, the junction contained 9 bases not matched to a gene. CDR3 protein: CASSGPSGQRETQYF. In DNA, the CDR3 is TGCGCCAGCAGTGGTCCTAGCGGACAAAGAGAGACCCAGTACTTC.

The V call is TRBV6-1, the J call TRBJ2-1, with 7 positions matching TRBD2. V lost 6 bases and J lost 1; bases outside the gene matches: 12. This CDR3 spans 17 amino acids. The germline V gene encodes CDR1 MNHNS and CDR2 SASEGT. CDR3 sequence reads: CASSGGNLGLSYNEQFF. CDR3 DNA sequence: TGTGCCAGCAGCGGGGGGAACCTGGGGCTATCCTACAATGAGCAGTTCTTC.

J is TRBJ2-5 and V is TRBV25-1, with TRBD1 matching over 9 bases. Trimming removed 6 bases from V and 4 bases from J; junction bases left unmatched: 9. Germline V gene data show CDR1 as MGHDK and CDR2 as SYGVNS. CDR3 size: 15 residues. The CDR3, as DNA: TGTGCCAGCAGGGACGGGACAGGGTCGGTAGAGACCCAGTACTTC. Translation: CASRDGTGSVETQYF.

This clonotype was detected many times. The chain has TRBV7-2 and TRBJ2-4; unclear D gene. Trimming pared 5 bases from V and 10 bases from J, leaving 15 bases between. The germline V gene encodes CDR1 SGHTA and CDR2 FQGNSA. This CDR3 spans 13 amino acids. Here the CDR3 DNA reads TGTGCCAGCAGCGCCTCCTCGACCGGAATTCAGTACTTC. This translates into CASSASSTGIQYF. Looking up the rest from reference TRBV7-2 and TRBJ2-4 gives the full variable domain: GAGVSQSPSNKVTEKGKDVELRCDPISGHTALYWYRQSLGQGLEFLIYFQGNSAPDKSGLPSDRFSAERTGGSVSTLTIQRTQQEDSAVYLCASSASSTGIQYFGAGTRLSVL.

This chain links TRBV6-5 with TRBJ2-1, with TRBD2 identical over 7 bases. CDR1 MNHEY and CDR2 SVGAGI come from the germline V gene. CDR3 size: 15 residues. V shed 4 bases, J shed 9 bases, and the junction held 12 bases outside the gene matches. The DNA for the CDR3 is TGTGCCAGCAGTTGGGGCGGGAGCGGTGCGGGTGAGCAGTTCTTC. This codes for CASSWGGSGAGEQFF.

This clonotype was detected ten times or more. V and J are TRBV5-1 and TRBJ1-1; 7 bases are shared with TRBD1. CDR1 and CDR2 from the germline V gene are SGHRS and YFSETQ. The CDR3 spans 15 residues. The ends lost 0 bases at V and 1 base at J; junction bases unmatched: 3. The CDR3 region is CASSLDWTGNTEAFF. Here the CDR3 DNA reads TGCGCCAGCAGCTTGGATTGGACAGGGAACACTGAAGCTTTCTTT.

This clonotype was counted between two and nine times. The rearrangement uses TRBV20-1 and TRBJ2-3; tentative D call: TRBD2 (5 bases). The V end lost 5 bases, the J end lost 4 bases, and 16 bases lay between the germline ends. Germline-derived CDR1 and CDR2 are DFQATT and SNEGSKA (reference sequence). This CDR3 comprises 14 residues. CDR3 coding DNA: TGCAGTGCTCTCGAAGTAGGGAGTTCAGATACGCAGTATTTT. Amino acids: CSALEVGSSDTQYF.

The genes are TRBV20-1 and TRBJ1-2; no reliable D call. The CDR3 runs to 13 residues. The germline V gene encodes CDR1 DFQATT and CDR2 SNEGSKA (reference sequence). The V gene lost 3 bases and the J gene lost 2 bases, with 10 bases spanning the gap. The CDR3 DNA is TGCAGTGCTAGCTGGGAGGCCAACTATGGCTACACCTTC. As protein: CSASWEANYGYTF.

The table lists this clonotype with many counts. The CDR3 region has the DNA TGCAGCGTTCGCGGACTAGCGGTCTACGAGCAGTACTTC. It specifies CSVRGLAVYEQYF. This chain uses TRBV29-1 with TRBJ2-7; 10 bases are shared with TRBD2. Germline loops: CDR1 SQVTM, CDR2 ANQGSEA. Trimming took 5 bases from V and 3 from J; bases not matched to a gene: 4. The length of the CDR3 is 13 residues.

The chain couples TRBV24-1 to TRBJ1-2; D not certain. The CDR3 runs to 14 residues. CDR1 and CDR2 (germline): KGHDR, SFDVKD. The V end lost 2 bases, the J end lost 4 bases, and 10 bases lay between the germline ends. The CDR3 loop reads CATSDSEVGYGYTF. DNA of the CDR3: TGTGCCACCAGTGATTCGGAGGTCGGCTATGGCTACACCTTC.

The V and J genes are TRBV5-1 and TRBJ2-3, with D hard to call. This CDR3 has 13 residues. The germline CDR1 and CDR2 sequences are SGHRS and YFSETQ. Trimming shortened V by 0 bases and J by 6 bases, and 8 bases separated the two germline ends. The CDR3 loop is CASSLDLGDTQYF. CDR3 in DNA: TGCGCCAGCAGCTTGGATCTGGGCGATACGCAGTATTTT. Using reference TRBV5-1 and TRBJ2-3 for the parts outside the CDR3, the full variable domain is KAGVTQTPRYLIKTRGQQVTLSCSPISGHRSVSWYQQTPGQGLQFLFEYFSETQRNKGNFPGRFSGRQFSNSRSEMNVSTLELGDSALYLCASSLDLGDTQYFGPGTRLTVL.

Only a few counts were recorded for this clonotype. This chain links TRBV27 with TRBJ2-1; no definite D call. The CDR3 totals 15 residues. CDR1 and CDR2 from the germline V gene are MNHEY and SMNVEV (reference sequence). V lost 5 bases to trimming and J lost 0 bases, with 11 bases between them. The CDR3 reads CASSLTLSSYNEQFF. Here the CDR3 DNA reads TGTGCCAGCAGTCTGACCCTAAGCTCCTACAATGAGCAGTTCTTC.

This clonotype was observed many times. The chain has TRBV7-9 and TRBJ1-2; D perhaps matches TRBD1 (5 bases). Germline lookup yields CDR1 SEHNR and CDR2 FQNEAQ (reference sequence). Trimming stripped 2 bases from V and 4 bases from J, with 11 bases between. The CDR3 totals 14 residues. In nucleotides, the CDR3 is TGTGCCAGCAGCTTACTTACCGGGGGCTATGGCTACACCTTC. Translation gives CASSLLTGGYGYTF.

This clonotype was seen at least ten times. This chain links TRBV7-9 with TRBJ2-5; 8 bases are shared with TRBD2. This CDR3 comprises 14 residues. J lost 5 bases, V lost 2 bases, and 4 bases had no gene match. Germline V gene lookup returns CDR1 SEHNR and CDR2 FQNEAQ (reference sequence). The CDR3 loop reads CASSLISGAETQYF. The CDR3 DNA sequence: TGTGCCAGCAGCTTAATTAGCGGGGCCGAGACCCAGTACTTC. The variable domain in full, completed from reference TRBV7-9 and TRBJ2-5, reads DTGVSQNPRHKITKRGQNVTFRCDPISEHNRLYWYRQTLGQGPEFLTYFQNEAQLEKSRLLSDRFSAERPKGSFSTLEIQRTEQGDSAMYLCASSLISGAETQYFGPGTRLLVL.

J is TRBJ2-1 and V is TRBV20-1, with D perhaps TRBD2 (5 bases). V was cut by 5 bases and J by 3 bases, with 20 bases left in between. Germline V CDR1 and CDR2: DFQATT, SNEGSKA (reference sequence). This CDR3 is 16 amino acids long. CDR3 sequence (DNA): TGCAGTGCTCCGGGGTATAGCGTGATAGTCTACAATGAGCAGTTCTTC. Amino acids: CSAPGYSVIVYNEQFF.